One and the same sample provided the 25 T cell receptor beta chains below, sequenced in a study of blood T cell repertoires in COVID-19. Sequenced by immunoSEQ multiplex PCR; TCRdb stores in-frame clones only, minus some. This repertoire shows over 200,000 clones, about 87% found once; its top ten account for 6.2%. Sample: peripheral blood. Every receptor here comes from a man aged 60-69 years who had recovered from COVID-19.

This rearrangement joins TRBV29-1 to TRBJ1-6, with no clear D. The CDR3 covers 14 residues. V lost 6 bases, J lost 8 bases, and 17 bases lay in between. CDR1 is SQVTM, CDR2 ANQGSEA, per germline. The CDR3 sequence is CSVSYTIGDSPLHF. CDR3 in DNA: TGCAGCGTATCTTACACCATAGGAGATTCACCCCTCCACTTT.

This clone has just a few counts. CDR3 in DNA: TGTGCCTGGAGTTTTGGACTACGGCAAGGGTTCTTC. Translated: CAWSFGLRQGFF. The rearrangement joins TRBV30 to TRBJ2-1, with D possibly TRBD2 on 6 matching bases. Per the germline V gene, CDR1 is GTSNPN and CDR2 is SVGIG (reference sequence). The CDR3 runs to 12 residues. Trimming stripped 2 bases from V and 15 bases from J, with 17 bases between.

This chain links TRBV9 with TRBJ2-7; the D gene is possibly TRBD1 (5 bases). The CDR3 consists of 14 residues. Trimming shortened V by 0 bases and J by 5 bases, and 12 bases separated the two germline ends. Germline-derived CDR1 and CDR2 are SGDLS and YYNGEE. The CDR3 DNA follows: TGTGCCAGCAGCGTAGATCAGGGAACCCACGAGCAGTACTTC. It translates to CASSVDQGTHEQYF. The full variable domain, its missing parts supplied by reference TRBV9 and TRBJ2-7, is DSGVTQTPKHLITATGQRVTLRCSPRSGDLSVYWYQQSLDQGLQFLIQYYNGEERAKGNILERFSAQQFPDLHSELNLSSLELGDSALYFCASSVDQGTHEQYFGPGTRLTVT.

The genes are TRBV7-9 and TRBJ2-1; 15 bases map to TRBD2. The CDR3 totals 15 residues. Germline values: CDR1 SEHNR, CDR2 FQNEAQ (reference sequence). With 5 bases clipped from V and 10 bases from J, the junction kept 6 bases outside the gene matches. CDR3 residues: CASSTGLAGGREQFF. In DNA form, the CDR3 reads TGTGCCAGCAGCACGGGACTAGCGGGAGGTCGCGAGCAGTTCTTC.

This rearrangement joins TRBV7-7 to TRBJ2-3, with 9 bases lining up with TRBD2. The V segment lost 3 bases and the J segment 4 bases; nucleotides outside the gene matches: 5. Germline V gives CDR1 SSHAT, CDR2 FNYEAQ (reference sequence). The CDR3 is 15 residues long. The CDR3 coding sequence is TGTGCCAGCAGCTTGGGGGGACTAGCTCCAGATACGCAGTATTTT. It translates to CASSLGGLAPDTQYF.

The V gene is TRBV5-6, the J gene TRBJ1-2, with 7 bases identical to TRBD1. The trim removed 4 bases at V and 7 bases at J, leaving 7 bases unmatched. The germline CDR1 and CDR2 sequences are SGHDT and YYEEEE. This CDR3 is built from 13 residues. CDR3 loop: CASSAGQVFGYTF. The CDR3, as DNA: TGTGCCAGCAGCGCAGGACAGGTTTTTGGCTACACCTTC. The whole variable domain, filled in from reference TRBV5-6 and TRBJ1-2, reads DAGVTQSPTHLIKTRGQQVTLRCSPKSGHDTVSWYQQALGQGPQFIFQYYEEEERQRGNFPDRFSGHQFPNYSSELNVNALLLGDSALYLCASSAGQVFGYTFGSGTRLTVV.

The V gene is TRBV18, the J gene TRBJ2-2; 7 nucleotides match TRBD2. J lost 6 bases, V lost 6 bases, and 13 bases had no gene match. The V gene's germline CDR1 is KGHSH and CDR2 LQKENI. The CDR3 totals 16 residues. Here the CDR3 DNA reads TGTGCCAGCTCCCCCCCACAGCGGGGAAGGGCCGGGGAGCTGTTTTTT. Translation gives CASSPPQRGRAGELFF.

The chain has TRBV29-1 and TRBJ2-1; 10 bases map to TRBD1. Looked up from germline, CDR1 is SQVTM and CDR2 is ANQGSEA. The CDR3 is 13 residues long. V lost 1 base, J lost 11 bases, and 5 bases stayed unmatched. This CDR3 is CSVEAGTGDKQFF. The CDR3 DNA is TGCAGCGTTGAAGCAGGGACAGGGGATAAGCAGTTCTTC.

This rearrangement joins TRBV6-5 to TRBJ2-3; tentative D call: TRBD1 (5 bases). V was pared by 7 bases and J by 2 bases, with 7 bases between. CDR1 is MNHEY, CDR2 SVGAGI, per germline. The length of the CDR3 is 12 residues. The CDR3 sequence: CASIQATDTQYF. CDR3 sequence (DNA): TGTGCCAGCATACAGGCCACAGATACGCAGTATTTT.

This clone was seen a handful of times. The V gene is TRBV3-1 (or the pseudogene TRBV3-2), the J gene TRBJ1-6, with D possibly matching TRBD1 (5 bases). The CDR3 sequence is 15 residues long. V lost 1 base to trimming and J lost 5 bases, with 9 bases between them. CDR1 and CDR2 (germline): LGHDT, YNNKEL (reference sequence). In DNA, the CDR3 is TGTGCCAGCAGCCAAGTGCAGGGAAATAATTCACCCCTCCACTTT. Its protein is CASSQVQGNNSPLHF.

This clone was counted a single time. V is TRBV4-3 and J is TRBJ2-1; 10 nucleotides align to TRBD2. This CDR3 is built from 18 residues. Germline CDR1 LGHNA, CDR2 YSLEER. Germline trimming cut 0 bases from V and 3 bases from J; bases unmatched to any gene: 8. The chain's CDR3 is CASSQEWRIAGGYNEQFF. CDR3 coding DNA: TGCGCCAGCAGCCAAGAGTGGAGGATAGCGGGGGGCTACAATGAGCAGTTCTTC.

The J gene is TRBJ1-2, the V gene TRBV29-1; D is uncertain. CDR1 and CDR2 from the germline V gene are SQVTM and ANQGSEA. The V gene lost 8 bases and the J gene lost 6 bases, with 13 bases spanning the gap. The CDR3 has 11 residues. CDR3 bases: TGCAGCAGCACCGCCTCAAATGGCTACACCTTC. It specifies CSSTASNGYTF.

The chain couples TRBV27 to TRBJ2-3; D is unclear. Germline loops: CDR1 MNHEY, CDR2 SMNVEV (reference sequence). Trimming stripped 1 base from V and 1 base from J, with 6 bases between. This CDR3 region has 14 residues. The CDR3 DNA reads as TGTGCCAGCAGTTTATACAGAGGCACAGATACGCAGTATTTT. This encodes CASSLYRGTDTQYF.

This rearrangement joins TRBV24-1 to TRBJ2-1, with D possibly TRBD2 on 5 matching bases. This CDR3 has 14 residues. Germline loops: CDR1 KGHDR, CDR2 SFDVKD. Trimming shortened V by 6 bases and J by 6 bases, and 14 bases separated the two germline ends. The DNA of the CDR3 is TGTGCCACCAGTTCAGCGGCCGGGCGCAATGAGCAGTTCTTC. Amino acids: CATSSAAGRNEQFF.

This chain joins TRBV14 and TRBJ2-5, with 7 positions matching TRBD1. Germline values: CDR1 SGHDN, CDR2 FVKESK. The CDR3 is made up of 15 amino acids. The J segment lost 5 bases and the V segment lost 6 bases, leaving 12 bases of the junction unmatched. Written as DNA, the CDR3 is TGTGCCAGCAGTCGCACAGGGGCCCGCGGTGAGACCCAGTACTTC. This codes for CASSRTGARGETQYF.

The chain has TRBV28 and TRBJ1-1, with 9 nucleotides matching TRBD1. Germline CDR1 and CDR2: MDHEN and SYDVKM. The CDR3 has 12 residues. With 10 bases clipped from V and 11 bases from J, the junction kept 11 bases outside the gene matches. CDR3 sequence: CATQSGTGHAFF. Written as DNA, the CDR3 is TGTGCCACTCAATCCGGGACAGGGCATGCTTTCTTT.

This rearrangement joins TRBV28 to TRBJ2-1; 8 nucleotides match TRBD1. The junction had 9 bases not matched to a gene; V was cut back by 5 bases and J by 6 bases. There are 15 residues in the CDR3. Germline V CDR1 and CDR2: MDHEN, SYDVKM. The CDR3 loop is CASSDPGTGLNEQFF. Here the CDR3 DNA reads TGTGCCAGCAGTGATCCCGGGACAGGACTCAATGAGCAGTTCTTC.

This clone was recorded only once. The J gene is TRBJ2-3, the V gene TRBV15; TRBD2 aligns across 7 bases. The V segment lost 2 bases and the J segment 9 bases; nucleotides outside the gene matches: 8. The germline CDR1 and CDR2 sequences are LNHNV and YYDKDF (reference sequence). This CDR3 spans 14 amino acids. The CDR3 loop is CATSRPWGGTTQYF. The CDR3 region has the DNA TGTGCCACCAGCAGACCCTGGGGGGGGACGACGCAGTATTTT.

The rearrangement uses TRBV3-1 (or the pseudogene TRBV3-2) and TRBJ2-1, with 11 bases matching TRBD2. CDR1 and CDR2 (germline): LGHDT, YNNKEL (reference sequence). V lost 1 base to trimming and J lost 8 bases; unmatched junction nucleotides: 4. The CDR3 is 15 residues long. The CDR3 DNA reads as TGTGCCAGCAGCCAAGTAGCGGGGGGGCCCGATGAGCAGTTCTTC. Translating it yields CASSQVAGGPDEQFF.

This chain connects TRBV18 to TRBJ1-1; no reliable D call. CDR1 and CDR2 from the germline V gene are KGHSH and LQKENI. This CDR3 has 15 amino acids. Trimming removed 1 base at V and 0 bases at J, with 9 bases between. The CDR3 loop reads CASSPREEMNTEAFF. CDR3 coding DNA: TGTGCCAGCTCACCACGGGAGGAGATGAACACTGAAGCTTTCTTT.

This clone has more than one count but fewer than ten. J is TRBJ2-1 and V is TRBV10-2; D is unresolved. CDR3 length: 13 amino acids. V was cut by 3 bases and J by 6 bases, with 9 bases left in between. Germline loops: CDR1 WSHSY, CDR2 SAAADI. This CDR3 is CASSEATPNEQFF. For the CDR3, the DNA is TGCGCCAGCAGTGAAGCAACCCCCAATGAGCAGTTCTTC.

The gene calls are TRBV7-8 and TRBJ2-3; TRBD2 matches at 9 bases. CDR3 length: 14 residues. With 7 bases clipped from V and 7 bases from J, the junction kept 9 bases outside the gene matches. The germline V gene encodes CDR1 SGHVS and CDR2 FQNEAQ. CDR3 sequence reads: CASTLERGVNTQYF. The CDR3 DNA reads as TGTGCCAGCACCCTTGAGCGGGGGGTGAATACGCAGTATTTT.

This clone came up a few times. The V call is TRBV9, the J call TRBJ1-3, with TRBD1 identical over 10 bases. Trimming at V came to 2 bases and at J to 2 bases, leaving 1 base not matched to a gene. Germline V gene lookup returns CDR1 SGDLS and CDR2 YYNGEE. The CDR3 runs 15 residues. Here the CDR3 reads CASSVGQGAGNTIYF. In nucleotides, the CDR3 is TGTGCCAGCAGCGTCGGACAGGGGGCTGGAAACACCATATATTTT.

V usage is TRBV18 and J usage is TRBJ1-3; 7 bases fit TRBD1. Per germline, CDR1 KGHSH and CDR2 LQKENI. CDR3 length equals 14 residues. Trimming removed 3 bases from V and 3 bases from J; junction bases left unmatched: 2. The CDR3 sequence is CASSPGTDGNTIYF. Written as DNA, the CDR3 is TGTGCCAGCTCACCGGGGACAGATGGAAACACCATATATTTT.

This clone has a handful of counts. The chain uses TRBV6-2 or TRBV6-3 and TRBJ2-1, with D possibly being TRBD2 (6 bases). Trimming stripped 6 bases from V and 1 base from J, with 10 bases between. CDR1 MNHEY and CDR2 SVGEGT come from the germline V gene. The CDR3 length is 14 residues. CDR3 sequence (DNA): TGTGCCAGCAGCTGGGGGAGGTCCTACAATGAGCAGTTCTTC. This translates into CASSWGRSYNEQFF.